These T cell receptor beta chains were read from a single sample in a study of shared clonotypes between healthy human individuals. Measured with immunoSEQ multiplex PCR; TCRdb has only the in-frame clones, and not every one. The sample yields fewer than 130,000 clones, 67% seen once. Sequencing input: memory CD8+ T cells sorted from blood. Receptors were obtained from a woman aged 25 to 45 in good health. CDR3s include the opening cysteine and the closing phenylalanine or tryptophan. Each record gives: J gene, V gene, D gene, CDR3 protein. D genes are given only for firm matches.

>TRBJ2-1|TRBV7-2|NA
CASSLEQGGVNEQFF
>TRBJ2-3|TRBV5-8|TRBD2
CASSLASGGTDTQYF
>TRBJ2-3|TRBV6-4|NA
CASSPSERDTQYF
>TRBJ2-7|TRBV12-5|TRBD1
CASGYGTGTYEQYF
>TRBJ2-2|TRBV7-8|NA
CASSLIVSGPGELFF
>TRBJ2-7|TRBV6-6|NA
CASRPASGRSYEQYF
>TRBJ1-4|TRBV27|NA
CASSIAGGGEKLFF
>TRBJ2-1|TRBV30|NA
CAWSTGMLNEQFF
>TRBJ2-7|TRBV19|NA
CASSGERGPGEQYF
>TRBJ2-1|TRBV5-1|TRBD2
CASSPTGTSGRNEQFF
>TRBJ2-1|TRBV7-9|NA
CASSPLGGFGQFF
>TRBJ1-1|TRBV10-3|TRBD1
CAINSRDRRDTEAFF
>TRBJ2-7|TRBV15|TRBD2
CATSQGTSGNYEQYF
>TRBJ2-3|TRBV5-1|TRBD1
CASSEGQGIVTDTQYF
>TRBJ2-5|TRBV6-1|NA
CATRGWQKETQYF
>TRBJ1-5|TRBV19|NA
CASTPGGVQPQHF
>TRBJ2-5|TRBV28|NA
CASSSNRESEQETQYF
>TRBJ2-7|TRBV7-6|TRBD2
CASSFASGRFEQYF
>TRBJ1-1|TRBV28|NA
CASSPSFSFCCTEAFF
>TRBJ2-2|TRBV11-3|NA
CASSLAGYANTGELFF
>TRBJ1-2|TRBV14|NA
CASSQMGGRYTF
>TRBJ2-7|TRBV15|TRBD1
CATSGNQGQGYEQYF
>TRBJ2-1|TRBV5-4|NA
CASSFDFTAPNEQFF
>TRBJ2-1|TRBV14|NA
CASSQYSIHEQFF
>TRBJ1-3|TRBV7-9|TRBD1
CASSNHRGTGNTIYF
>TRBJ1-1|TRBV6-1|NA
CASSSLTEAFF
>TRBJ2-1|TRBV21-1|NA
CASSKGEEGGHDFPNEQFF
>TRBJ2-3|TRBV4-1|NA
CASSPGLSTDTQYF
>TRBJ2-2|TRBV27|NA
CASSLSKTANTGELFF
>TRBJ2-4|TRBV28|NA
CASSDTMGNIQYF
>TRBJ2-7|TRBV6-5|TRBD2
CASSHAGGGGYEQYF
>TRBJ1-1|TRBV28|NA
CASSPWLAVRTEAFF
>TRBJ2-1|TRBV7-9|TRBD2
CASSFKLSSGGRYNEQFF
>TRBJ2-3|TRBV4-2|TRBD2
CASSQTRTSGRHTGTDTQYF
>TRBJ2-1|TRBV27|NA
CASSFGVSSYNEQFF
>TRBJ2-7|TRBV18|TRBD2
CASSPSRGDTYEQYF
>TRBJ1-2|TRBV2|NA
CASSDAAGPGASYGYTF
>TRBJ1-5|TRBV19|TRBD1
CASSIGQGGQPQHF
>TRBJ1-1|TRBV5-1|TRBD1
CASSWTGRDTEAFF
>TRBJ2-7|TRBV7-6|NA
CASSLARTSRIYEQYF
>TRBJ2-5|TRBV19|NA
CASSIGWGQETQYF
>TRBJ2-3|TRBV27|NA
CASSLPGDTQYF
>TRBJ1-5|TRBV5-8|NA
CASSLGGGSNQPQHF
>TRBJ1-6|TRBV30|TRBD1
CAWSGPRQGVNSPLHF
>TRBJ2-7|TRBV2|TRBD2
CASSAGLAGFRAEQYF
>TRBJ1-1|TRBV28|NA
CASSLPDLNTEAFF
>TRBJ2-5|TRBV5-8|NA
CASSRQSQETQYF
>TRBJ2-2|TRBV19|TRBD1
CASTGDRGSGELFF
>TRBJ1-5|TRBV6-1|NA
CASSEEAGGNQPQHF
>TRBJ1-2|TRBV5-6|NA
CASSFYMGGYTF